This TCR beta chain was profiled in a study of T cells after posttransplantation cyclophosphamide. Cyclophosphamide on days +3 and +4 followed busulfan-fludarabine conditioning and a marrow graft. Measured with immunoSEQ multiplex PCR; TCRdb has only the in-frame clones, and not every one. The sample has about 19,000 clones; around 90% are singletons. The germline CDR1 and CDR2 sequences are SGHVS and FQNEAQ. Deletions cut 5 bases from V and 6 bases from J, with 20 bases between. This CDR3 contains 16 residues. A word on this clone: The antigen remains undetermined.

General observations from the study: Later post-transplant blood repertoires were often dominated by donor CD8+ memory clones.

This sequence joins TRBV7-8 and TRBJ2-1; weak D call: TRBD2 (6 bases). The sequencing here drew on PBMCs, taken after allogeneic stem cell transplant with posttransplant cyclophosphamide. The receptor was derived from a female patient in her forties who received an allogeneic stem cell transplant from a related donor, was CMV-positive, and had no GVHD. The graft donor may account for some of the T cells. The CDR3 region has the DNA TGTGCCAGCAGCCTAGTGTTGGGGGGAAGGGGCAATGAGCAGTTCTTC. It specifies CASSLVLGGRGNEQFF.